This T cell receptor beta chain was found in a study of T cell responses to AZD1222 COVID-19 vaccine. Whole-study results and caveats: CD4 TCRs covered the whole spike, strongest at regions 160-218 and 743-854. Researchers took repertoire samples only after the peak T cell response had come.

Sequencing was performed with immunoSEQ multiplex PCR; in TCRdb, only in-frame clones are kept and a portion is missing. The sample lists 95,000 to 100,000 clones, roughly 86% occurring once. Trimming cost V 4 bases and J 0 bases, with 11 bases left between them. This CDR3 has 15 amino acids. Germline CDR1 and CDR2: SGHRS and YFSETQ. Regarding this clone: Its target is unknown.

The rearrangement links TRBV5-1 to TRBJ2-4; D call uncertain. The sequencing used peripheral blood, collected 28 days after the second AZD1222 dose. The source is an adult who received the AZD1222 COVID-19 vaccine. This CDR3 is CASSPSILAKNIQYF. For the CDR3, the DNA is TGCGCCAGCAGCCCGTCGATACTAGCCAAAAACATTCAGTACTTC.